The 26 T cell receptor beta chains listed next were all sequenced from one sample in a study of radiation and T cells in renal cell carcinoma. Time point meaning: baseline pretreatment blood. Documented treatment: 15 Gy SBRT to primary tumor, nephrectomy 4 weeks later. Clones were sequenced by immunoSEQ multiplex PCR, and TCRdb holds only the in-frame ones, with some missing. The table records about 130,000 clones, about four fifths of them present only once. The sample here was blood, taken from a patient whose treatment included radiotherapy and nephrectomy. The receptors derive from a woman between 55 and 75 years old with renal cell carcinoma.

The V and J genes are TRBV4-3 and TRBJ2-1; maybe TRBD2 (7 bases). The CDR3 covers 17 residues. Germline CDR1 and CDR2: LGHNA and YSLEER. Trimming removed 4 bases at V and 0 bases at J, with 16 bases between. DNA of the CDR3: TGCGCCAGCAGCCCCTTCGCGAGGGGGGGCTCCTACAATGAGCAGTTCTTC. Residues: CASSPFARGGSYNEQFF.

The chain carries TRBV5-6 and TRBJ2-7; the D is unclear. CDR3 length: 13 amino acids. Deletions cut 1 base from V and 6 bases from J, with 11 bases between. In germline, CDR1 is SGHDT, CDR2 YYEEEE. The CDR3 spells CASSLFWAREQYF. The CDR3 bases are TGTGCCAGCAGCTTGTTCTGGGCTCGCGAGCAGTACTTC.

DNA of the CDR3: TGTGCCAGCAGCGTATCTAGCGTCGCCTACGAGCAGTACTTC. This codes for CASSVSSVAYEQYF. This rearrangement joins TRBV9 to TRBJ2-7; maybe TRBD2 (6 bases). The germline V gene has CDR1 SGDLS and CDR2 YYNGEE. This CDR3 is 14 amino acids long. Trimming cost V 1 base and J 2 bases, with 10 bases left between them. Combining the CDR3 with reference TRBV9 and TRBJ2-7 gives the whole variable domain DSGVTQTPKHLITATGQRVTLRCSPRSGDLSVYWYQQSLDQGLQFLIQYYNGEERAKGNILERFSAQQFPDLHSELNLSSLELGDSALYFCASSVSSVAYEQYFGPGTRLTVT.

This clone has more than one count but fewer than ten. The CDR3 here is CASSVTGLQETQYF. The CDR3 DNA is TGCGCCAGCAGCGTCACAGGGTTACAAGAGACCCAGTACTTC. The chain is built from TRBV10-2 and TRBJ2-5, with a possible D match to TRBD1 (6 bases). V was cut by 6 bases and J by 2 bases, with 13 bases left in between. The CDR3 sequence is 14 residues long. The germline gives CDR1 WSHSY, CDR2 SAAADI.

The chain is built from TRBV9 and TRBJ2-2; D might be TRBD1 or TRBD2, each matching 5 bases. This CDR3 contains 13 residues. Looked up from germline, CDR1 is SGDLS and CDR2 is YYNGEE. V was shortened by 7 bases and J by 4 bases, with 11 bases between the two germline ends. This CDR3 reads CASGAGLTGELFF. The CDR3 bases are TGTGCCAGCGGGGCGGGCCTCACCGGGGAGCTGTTTTTT.

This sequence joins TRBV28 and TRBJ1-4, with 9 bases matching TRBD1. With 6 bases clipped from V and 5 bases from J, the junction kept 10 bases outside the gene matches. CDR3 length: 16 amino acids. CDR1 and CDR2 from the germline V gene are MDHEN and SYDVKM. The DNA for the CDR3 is TGTGCCAGCAGAGAACCCCCGGGACAGGGAAATGAAAAACTGTTTTTT. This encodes CASREPPGQGNEKLFF.

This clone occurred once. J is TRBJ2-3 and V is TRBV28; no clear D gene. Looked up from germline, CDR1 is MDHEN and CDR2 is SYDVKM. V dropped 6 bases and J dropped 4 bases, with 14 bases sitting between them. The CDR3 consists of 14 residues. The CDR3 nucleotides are TGTGCCAGCAGCCCCGTGATGACGCCAGATACGCAGTATTTT. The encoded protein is CASSPVMTPDTQYF.

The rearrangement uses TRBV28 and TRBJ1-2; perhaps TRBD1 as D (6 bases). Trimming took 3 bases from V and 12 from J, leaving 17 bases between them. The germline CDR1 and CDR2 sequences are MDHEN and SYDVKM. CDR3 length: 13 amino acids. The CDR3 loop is CASSFKGVILHTF. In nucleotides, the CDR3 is TGTGCCAGCAGTTTTAAGGGGGTGATCCTCCACACCTTC.

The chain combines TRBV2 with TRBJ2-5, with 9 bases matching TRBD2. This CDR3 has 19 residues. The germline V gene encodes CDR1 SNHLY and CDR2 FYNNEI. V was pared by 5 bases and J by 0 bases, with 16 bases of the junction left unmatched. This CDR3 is CASSLGDIPGLANQETQYF. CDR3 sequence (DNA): TGTGCCAGCAGTTTGGGGGACATACCGGGACTAGCCAACCAAGAGACCCAGTACTTC.

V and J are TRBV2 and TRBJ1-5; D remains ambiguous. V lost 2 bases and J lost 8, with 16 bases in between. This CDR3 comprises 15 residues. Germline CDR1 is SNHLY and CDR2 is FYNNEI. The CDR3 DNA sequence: TGTGCCAGCAGTGAATTGAGGCAGGATCGTGAGCCCCAGCATTTT. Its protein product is CASSELRQDREPQHF.

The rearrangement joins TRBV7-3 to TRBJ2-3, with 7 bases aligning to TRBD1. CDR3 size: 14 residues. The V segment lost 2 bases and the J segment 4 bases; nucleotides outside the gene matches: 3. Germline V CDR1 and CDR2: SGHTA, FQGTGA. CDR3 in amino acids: CASSLEGASDTQYF. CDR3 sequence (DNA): TGTGCCAGCAGCTTAGAGGGGGCTTCAGATACGCAGTATTTT. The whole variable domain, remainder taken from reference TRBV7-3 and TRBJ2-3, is GAGVSQTPSNKVTEKGKYVELRCDPISGHTALYWYRQSLGQGPEFLIYFQGTGAADDSGLPNDRFFAVRPEGSVSTLKIQRTERGDSAVYLCASSLEGASDTQYFGPGTRLTVL.

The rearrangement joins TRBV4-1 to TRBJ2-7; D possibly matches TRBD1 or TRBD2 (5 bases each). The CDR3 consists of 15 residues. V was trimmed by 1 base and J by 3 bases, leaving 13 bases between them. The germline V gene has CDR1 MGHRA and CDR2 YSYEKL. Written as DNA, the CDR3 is TGCGCCAGCAGCCAAGTCGACGGGGCCGTCTACGAGCAGTACTTC. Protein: CASSQVDGAVYEQYF.

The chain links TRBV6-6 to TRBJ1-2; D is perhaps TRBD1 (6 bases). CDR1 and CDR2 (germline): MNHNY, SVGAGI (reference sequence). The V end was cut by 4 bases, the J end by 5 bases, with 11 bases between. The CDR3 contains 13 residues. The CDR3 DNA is TGTGCCAGCAGTTCGCGAGGGGGTTATGGCTACACCTTC. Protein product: CASSSRGGYGYTF.

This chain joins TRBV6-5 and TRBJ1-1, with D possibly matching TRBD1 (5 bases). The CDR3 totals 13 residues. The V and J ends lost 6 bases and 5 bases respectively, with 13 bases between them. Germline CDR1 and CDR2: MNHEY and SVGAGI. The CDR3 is CASRSSGLTEAFF. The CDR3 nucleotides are TGTGCCAGCAGGAGTTCAGGGCTTACTGAAGCTTTCTTT.

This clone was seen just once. As DNA, the CDR3 is TGTGCAGCCGCACCCGGGACAGGGTGGACTGAAGCTTTCTTT. Translated, it gives CAAAPGTGWTEAFF. The V gene is TRBV19, the J gene TRBJ1-1, with TRBD1 identical over 9 bases. Germline lookup yields CDR1 LNHDA and CDR2 SQIVND (reference sequence). This CDR3 has 14 amino acids.

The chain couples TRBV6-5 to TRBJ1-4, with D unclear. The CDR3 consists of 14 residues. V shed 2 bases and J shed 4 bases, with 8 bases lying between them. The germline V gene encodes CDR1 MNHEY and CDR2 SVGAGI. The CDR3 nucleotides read TGTGCCAGCAGTTACGGCCGGGGTAATGAAAAACTGTTTTTT. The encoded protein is CASSYGRGNEKLFF.

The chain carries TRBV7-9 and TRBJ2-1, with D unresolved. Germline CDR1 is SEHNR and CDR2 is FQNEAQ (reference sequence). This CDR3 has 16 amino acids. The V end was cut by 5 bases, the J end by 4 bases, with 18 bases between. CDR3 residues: CASSPRSSRAYNEQFF. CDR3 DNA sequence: TGTGCCAGCAGCCCCCGGTCGTCTAGGGCTTACAATGAGCAGTTCTTC.

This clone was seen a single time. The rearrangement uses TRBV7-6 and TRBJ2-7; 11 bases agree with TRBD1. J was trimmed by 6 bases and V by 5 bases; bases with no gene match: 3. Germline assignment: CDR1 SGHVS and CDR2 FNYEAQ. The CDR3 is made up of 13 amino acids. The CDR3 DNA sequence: TGTGCCAGCAGCCCCGGGACAGGGGGCGAGCAGTACTTC. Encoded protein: CASSPGTGGEQYF.

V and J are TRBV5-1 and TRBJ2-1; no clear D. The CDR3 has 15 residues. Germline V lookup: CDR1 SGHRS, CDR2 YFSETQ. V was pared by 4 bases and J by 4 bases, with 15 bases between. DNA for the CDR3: TGCGCCAGCAGCCATACAGATAGGATGTACAATGAGCAGTTCTTC. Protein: CASSHTDRMYNEQFF.

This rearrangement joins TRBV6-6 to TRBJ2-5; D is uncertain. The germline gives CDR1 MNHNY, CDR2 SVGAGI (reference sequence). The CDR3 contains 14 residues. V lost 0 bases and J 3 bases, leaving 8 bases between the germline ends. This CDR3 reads CASSYSGPKETQYF. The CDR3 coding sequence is TGTGCCAGCAGTTACTCAGGGCCAAAAGAGACCCAGTACTTC.

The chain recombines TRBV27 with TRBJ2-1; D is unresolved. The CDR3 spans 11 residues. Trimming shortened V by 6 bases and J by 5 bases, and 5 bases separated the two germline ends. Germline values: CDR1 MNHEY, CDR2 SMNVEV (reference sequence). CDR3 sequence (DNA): TGTGCCAGCAGAACAAACAATGAGCAGTTCTTC. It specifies CASRTNNEQFF.

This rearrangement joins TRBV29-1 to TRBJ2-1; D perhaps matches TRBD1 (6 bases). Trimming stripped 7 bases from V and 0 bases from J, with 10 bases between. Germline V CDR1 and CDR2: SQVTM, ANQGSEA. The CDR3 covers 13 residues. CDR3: CSARTVSYNEQFF. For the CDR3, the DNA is TGCAGCGCTCGGACAGTCTCCTACAATGAGCAGTTCTTC.

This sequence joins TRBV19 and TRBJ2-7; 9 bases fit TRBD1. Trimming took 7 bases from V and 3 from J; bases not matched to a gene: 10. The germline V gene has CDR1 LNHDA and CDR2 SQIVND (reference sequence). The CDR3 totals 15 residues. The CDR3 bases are TGTGCCAGTACCCAGAGGGGGACAGGGCGCTACGAGCAGTACTTC. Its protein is CASTQRGTGRYEQYF.

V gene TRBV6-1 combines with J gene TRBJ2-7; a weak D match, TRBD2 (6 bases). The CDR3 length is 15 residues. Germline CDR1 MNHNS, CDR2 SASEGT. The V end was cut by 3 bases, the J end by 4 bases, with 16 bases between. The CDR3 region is CASSDGGTGVYEQYF. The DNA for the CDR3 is TGTGCCAGCAGTGACGGCGGGACGGGTGTTTACGAGCAGTACTTC.

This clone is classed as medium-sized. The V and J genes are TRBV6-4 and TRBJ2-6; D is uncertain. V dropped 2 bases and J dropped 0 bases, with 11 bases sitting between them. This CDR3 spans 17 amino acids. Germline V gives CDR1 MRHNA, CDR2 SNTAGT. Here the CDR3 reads CASSDVSGHSGANVLTF. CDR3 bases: TGTGCCAGCAGTGACGTATCCGGTCACTCTGGGGCCAACGTCCTGACTTTC.

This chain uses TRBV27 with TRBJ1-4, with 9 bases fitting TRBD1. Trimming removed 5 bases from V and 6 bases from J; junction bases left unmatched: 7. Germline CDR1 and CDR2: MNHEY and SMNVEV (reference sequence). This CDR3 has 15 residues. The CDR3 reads CASSLYRGRHEKLFF. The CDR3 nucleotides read TGTGCCAGCAGTCTGTACAGGGGGCGCCATGAAAAACTGTTTTTT.